Below are 27 T cell receptor beta chains sequenced from a single sample in a study of blood T cell repertoires in COVID-19 (dated by TCRdb to the early 2020s). The library relied on the immunoSEQ multiplex PCR assay. TCRdb took this table from immuneACCESS and kept in-frame rearrangements with V and J called. Such tables lack part of the clones; where checked against another copy, unresolved V genes explain under half of the gap, and the rest is unexplained. This sample has 250,000 to 350,000 clones in its table, and around nine tenths of those were observed once. The ten largest clones capture 2% to 2.5% of the sample. The sample was PBMCs or T cells enriched from blood (not recorded which). Receptor source: a woman between 55 and 75 years old in a cohort exposed to, infected with or recovered from COVID-19 (not recorded which).

This clone was detected only a few times. The rearrangement links TRBV28 to TRBJ1-6, with D possibly being TRBD1 (5 bases). Germline-derived CDR1 and CDR2 are MDHEN and SYDVKM. Trimming left V 6 bases short and J 0 bases short, with 12 bases between. The CDR3 extends over 16 amino acids. CDR3 protein: CASSPLDSSYNSPLHF. The CDR3 DNA follows: TGTGCCAGCAGCCCCCTCGACAGCTCCTATAATTCACCCCTCCACTTT.

The chain links TRBV5-4 to TRBJ2-1; no clear D gene. CDR1 SGHNT and CDR2 YYREEE come from the germline V gene (reference sequence). With 6 bases removed from V and 5 bases from J, the gap between germline ends came to 9 bases. This CDR3 has 12 amino acids. The CDR3: CASTLLNNEQFF. The CDR3 DNA sequence: TGTGCCAGCACCTTACTAAACAATGAGCAGTTCTTC.

The genes are TRBV14 and TRBJ1-5; D not certain. The CDR3 runs 19 residues. Trimming removed 5 bases at V and 3 bases at J, with 26 bases between. Germline-derived CDR1 and CDR2 are SGHDN and FVKESK. The CDR3 DNA sequence: TGTGCCAGCAGCTCTAGACCTATGGGAGTACGTACTCCCAATCAGCCCCAGCATTTT. Translating gives CASSSRPMGVRTPNQPQHF.

This clone was seen once. The rearrangement uses TRBV27 and TRBJ1-4, with 8 nucleotides matching TRBD1. CDR1 and CDR2 (germline): MNHEY, SMNVEV (reference sequence). The CDR3 is made up of 17 amino acids. The trim removed 10 bases at V and 7 bases at J, leaving 20 bases unmatched. The CDR3 spells CATNPWDRRGVVEKLFF. CDR3 nucleotides: TGTGCCACCAACCCCTGGGACAGGCGCGGAGTCGTTGAAAAACTGTTTTTT.

This rearrangement joins TRBV15 to TRBJ2-3, with D possibly TRBD2 on 5 matching bases. The CDR3 is made up of 17 amino acids. Germline CDR1 reads LNHNV; CDR2 reads YYDKDF (reference sequence). V dropped 0 bases and J dropped 2 bases, with 15 bases sitting between them. CDR3 loop: CATSRDPEADFTDTQYF. The CDR3 region has the DNA TGTGCCACCAGCAGAGATCCGGAGGCGGATTTCACAGATACGCAGTATTTT.

This chain joins TRBV5-1 and TRBJ2-4, with D hard to call. The CDR3 extends over 16 amino acids. V lost 4 bases, J lost 0 bases, and 14 bases lay in between. Looked up from germline, CDR1 is SGHRS and CDR2 is YFSETQ. CDR3 nucleotide sequence: TGCGCCAGCAGCCCTAATTCCGACATAGCCAAAAACATTCAGTACTTC. Its protein is CASSPNSDIAKNIQYF.

V gene TRBV11-2 combines with J gene TRBJ2-7; TRBD1 agrees at 7 bases. From germline, CDR1 is SGHAT and CDR2 FQNNGV. J lost 7 bases, V lost 7 bases, and 10 bases had no gene match. This CDR3 has 13 residues. CDR3 in amino acids: CASKATGSTEQYF. In DNA form, the CDR3 reads TGTGCCAGCAAAGCGACAGGGTCGACTGAGCAGTACTTC.

The chain employs TRBV28 and TRBJ2-5; the D is unclear. This CDR3 comprises 14 residues. CDR1 is MDHEN and CDR2 is SYDVKM in the germline V gene. The germline V and J ends were trimmed by 6 bases and 2 bases, with 13 bases remaining between them. For the CDR3, the DNA is TGTGCCAGCAGAAGAGACACCGCTCAAGAGACCCAGTACTTC. It yields the protein CASRRDTAQETQYF.

J is TRBJ2-7 and V is TRBV20-1; D unresolved. The CDR3 totals 11 residues. V lost 2 bases to trimming and J lost 3 bases, with 5 bases between them. Germline CDR1 reads DFQATT; CDR2 reads SNEGSKA (reference sequence). The CDR3 spells CSARLVYEQYF. CDR3 in DNA: TGCAGTGCTAGACTTGTCTACGAGCAGTACTTC.

The chain carries TRBV5-1 and TRBJ2-1, with D possibly being TRBD1 (6 bases). Germline assignment: CDR1 SGHRS and CDR2 YFSETQ. The CDR3 spans 12 residues. Trimming shortened V by 4 bases and J by 9 bases, and 11 bases separated the two germline ends. The CDR3 loop is CASSHPQGEQFF. CDR3 DNA: TGCGCCAGCAGCCACCCACAGGGTGAGCAGTTCTTC.

This chain links TRBV7-8 with TRBJ1-3; 8 bases agree with TRBD1. This CDR3 has 21 residues. Germline-derived CDR1 and CDR2 are SGHVS and FQNEAQ. The V segment lost 1 base and the J segment 0 bases; nucleotides outside the gene matches: 17. The CDR3 here is CASSLEYRPGGFHASGNTIYF. CDR3 sequence (DNA): TGTGCCAGCAGCTTAGAGTATCGGCCAGGGGGCTTTCACGCCTCTGGAAACACCATATATTTT.

CDR3 in DNA: TGTGCCAGCAGTTTGTACAGCGGGAACACTGAAGCTTTCTTT. Amino acids: CASSLYSGNTEAFF. The gene calls are TRBV6-2 or TRBV6-3 and TRBJ1-1; D uncertain. The CDR3 spans 14 residues. Germline CDR1 and CDR2: MNHEY and SVGEGT. Trimming took 4 bases from V and 1 from J, leaving 10 bases between them.

DNA of the CDR3: TGTGCCAGCAGTTTAATCAGGGAGGACTATGGCTACACCTTC. Protein sequence: CASSLIREDYGYTF. The V call is TRBV28, the J call TRBJ1-2; possibly TRBD1 for D (5 bases). The CDR3 consists of 14 residues. Germline V CDR1 and CDR2: MDHEN, SYDVKM. V was clipped by 2 bases and J by 3 bases, with 10 bases between them.

The V and J genes are TRBV19 and TRBJ1-2; 10 nucleotides align to TRBD1. The germline gives CDR1 LNHDA, CDR2 SQIVND (reference sequence). V lost 7 bases, J lost 7 bases, and 9 bases stayed unmatched. The CDR3 has 14 residues. CDR3 sequence reads: CASTPGQGVFGYTF. In DNA form, the CDR3 reads TGTGCCAGTACCCCAGGACAGGGGGTTTTTGGCTACACCTTC.

In its sample, this clone was seen once. The rearrangement uses TRBV7-2 and TRBJ2-7; 12 nucleotides match TRBD2. The CDR3 is made up of 15 amino acids. CDR1 SGHTA and CDR2 FQGNSA come from the germline V gene. The ends lost 5 bases at V and 3 bases at J; junction bases unmatched: 5. The CDR3 here is CASSGTSGRYYEQYF. In DNA form, the CDR3 reads TGTGCCAGCAGCGGTACTAGCGGGAGGTACTACGAGCAGTACTTC.

The genes are TRBV6-2 or TRBV6-3 and TRBJ2-2, with a weak D call TRBD2 (5 bases). CDR3 size: 12 residues. The germline V gene has CDR1 MNHEY and CDR2 SVGEGT. V was shortened by 6 bases and J by 7 bases, with 9 bases between the two germline ends. The CDR3 loop is CASSNGVGELFF. In DNA form, the CDR3 reads TGTGCCAGCAGCAACGGGGTCGGGGAGCTGTTTTTT.

V usage is TRBV5-1 and J usage is TRBJ1-1, with D tentatively TRBD1 (6 bases). This CDR3 has 13 residues. Germline CDR1 reads SGHRS; CDR2 reads YFSETQ. Trimming took off 0 bases at V and 7 bases at J, with 10 bases between the two ends. The CDR3 nucleotides are TGCGCCAGCAGCTTGGGGCAGGGGTTTGAAGCTTTCTTT. This encodes CASSLGQGFEAFF. Full variable domain (rest looked up from reference TRBV5-1 and TRBJ1-1): KAGVTQTPRYLIKTRGQQVTLSCSPISGHRSVSWYQQTPGQGLQFLFEYFSETQRNKGNFPGRFSGRQFSNSRSEMNVSTLELGDSALYLCASSLGQGFEAFFGQGTRLTVV.

This clone appeared a single time. The DNA of the CDR3 is TGTGCAGACAGTCTCCAAGAGACCCAGTACTTC. As protein: CADSLQETQYF. This chain links TRBV2 with TRBJ2-5, with D possibly being TRBD1 (5 bases). Germline V gives CDR1 SNHLY, CDR2 FYNNEI. The CDR3 contains 11 residues.

The CDR3 coding sequence is TGCGCCAGCAAACGGACTAGCGGGAGGTACAATGAGCAGTTCTTC. The encoded protein is CASKRTSGRYNEQFF. V gene TRBV5-1 combines with J gene TRBJ2-1; 14 nucleotides match TRBD2. The CDR3 loop spans 15 amino acids. Per the germline V gene, CDR1 is SGHRS and CDR2 is YFSETQ. The ends lost 6 bases at V and 4 bases at J; junction bases unmatched: 3.

The rearrangement uses TRBV11-1 and TRBJ2-7; weak D call: TRBD2 (5 bases). Between the trimmed V and J ends, which lost 5 bases and 5 bases, there was a span of 13 bases. Germline V CDR1 and CDR2: SGHAT, FQDESV (reference sequence). The CDR3 has 13 amino acids. The CDR3 sequence is CASSPGEGNEQYF. CDR3 bases: TGTGCCAGCAGCCCTGGTGAGGGCAACGAGCAGTACTTC. Using reference TRBV11-1 and TRBJ2-7 for the parts outside the CDR3, the full variable domain is EAEVAQSPRYKITEKSQAVAFWCDPISGHATLYWYRQILGQGPELLVQFQDESVVDDSQLPKDRFSAERLKGVDSTLKIQPAELGDSAMYLCASSPGEGNEQYFGPGTRLTVT.

This chain links TRBV6-6 with TRBJ2-1, with D tentatively TRBD2 (5 bases). The CDR3 sequence is 15 residues long. The germline V gene encodes CDR1 MNHNY and CDR2 SVGAGI (reference sequence). Trimming took off 5 bases at V and 0 bases at J, with 11 bases between the two ends. CDR3: CASSREGSSYNEQFF. The CDR3 DNA follows: TGTGCCAGCAGTCGCGAAGGGAGCTCCTACAATGAGCAGTTCTTC.

The chain joins TRBV2 to TRBJ2-6, with D possibly being TRBD1 (6 bases). Per the germline V gene, CDR1 is SNHLY and CDR2 is FYNNEI. The germline V and J ends were trimmed by 10 bases and 4 bases, with 14 bases remaining between them. This CDR3 has 14 residues. The CDR3 spells CATKTGSGANVLTF. The CDR3 DNA sequence: TGTGCCACCAAAACAGGGTCCGGGGCCAACGTCCTGACTTTC.

The chain combines TRBV28 with TRBJ2-7; D is unresolved. The CDR3 runs to 13 residues. Germline loops: CDR1 MDHEN, CDR2 SYDVKM. Trimming took off 5 bases at V and 0 bases at J, with 8 bases between the two ends. This chain's CDR3 is CASSLTASYEQYF. The CDR3 coding sequence is TGTGCCAGCAGTCTGACTGCCTCCTACGAGCAGTACTTC.

The V gene is TRBV19, the J gene TRBJ2-7; the match to TRBD2 covers 10 bases. CDR1 is LNHDA, CDR2 SQIVND, per germline (reference sequence). This CDR3 contains 14 residues. Losses at the gene ends were 7 bases for V and 5 bases for J; bases not matched to a gene: 8. The CDR3, as DNA: TGTGCCAGTAAAAAGCGGGAGGGCCTCGACGAGCAGTACTTC. It is translated as CASKKREGLDEQYF.

V gene TRBV6-1 combines with J gene TRBJ2-7, with D unclear. Between the trimmed V and J ends, which lost 4 bases and 2 bases, there was a span of 18 bases. CDR1 is MNHNS, CDR2 SASEGT, per germline. CDR3 length: 16 residues. The CDR3 reads CASSVLVPRETYEQYF. For the CDR3, the DNA is TGTGCCAGCAGTGTACTCGTTCCCCGCGAAACCTACGAGCAGTACTTC.

This rearrangement joins TRBV7-2 to TRBJ2-2; TRBD2 matches at 13 bases. The germline V gene encodes CDR1 SGHTA and CDR2 FQGNSA. After removal of 10 bases from V and 5 bases from J, the junction contained 4 bases not matched to a gene. There are 14 residues in the CDR3. Written as DNA, the CDR3 is TGTGCCAAAGGGACTAGCGGGACAACCGGGGAGCTGTTTTTT. Protein sequence: CAKGTSGTTGELFF.

With regard to this clone: This same CDR3 is encoded by further DNA sequences in the sample. The chain carries TRBV6-5 and TRBJ2-7; 7 bases align to TRBD2. The CDR3 length is 13 residues. The junction had 0 bases not matched to a gene; V was cut back by 4 bases and J by 0 bases. Germline assignment: CDR1 MNHEY and CDR2 SVGAGI. In nucleotides, the CDR3 is TGTGCCAGCAGTTCGGGAGGCTCCTACGAGCAGTACTTC. Its protein product is CASSSGGSYEQYF.